The source of this T cell receptor beta chain is a study of shared clonotypes between healthy human individuals. Study context: Each donor's CD8 memory used one plate, CD8 naive two, each CD4 subset three. Findings of the study overall: Approximately 5.1% was the fraction of naive CD4 clonotypes found shared across several donors. Clonotype sharing among donors likely depends on sequencing depth.

As handled by the study authors: ImmunoSEQ output held junction-only sequences without quality scores, so filtering differed. The table came from immunoSEQ multiplex PCR; TCRdb's copy has only in-frame clones and leaves some out. The V and J calls and clone size are taken from that table; D and trimming were inferred from the DNA. Among about 2.2 million clones listed, roughly 91% were seen once. On this clone: The antigen is unknown.

CDR1 is SGDLS and CDR2 is YYNGEE in the germline V gene. CDR3 length equals 16 residues. Trimming stripped 2 bases from V and 7 bases from J, with 18 bases between. CD45RO-negative, CCR7-positively selected cells formed the naive CD8 fraction, excluding terminally differentiated effector memory CD45RA+ cells. Sequenced input: naive CD8+ T cells from PBMCs. This chain connects TRBV9 to TRBJ2-2; perhaps TRBD1 as D (7 bases). The sequence came from a man between 18 and 29 years old in good health. Some clones in this sample may be carry-over from other donors' samples. The CDR3 here is CASSVTRQGGFGELFF. Written as DNA, the CDR3 is TGTGCCAGCAGCGTGACGAGACAGGGAGGTTTCGGGGAGCTGTTTTTT.